A single sample gave rise to the 27 T cell receptor beta chains below, sequenced in a study of monozygotic twins with inflammatory bowel disease. TCRdb reworked the 5' RACE reads into one entry per CDR3 protein, no DNA. This sample's table reports over 150,000 distinct CDR3 sequences. The sequenced material came from blood. All receptors derive from a human donor with ulcerative colitis or Crohn's disease, or a healthy co-twin of an affected twin (not recorded which).

The chain combines TRBV3-1 with TRBJ2-3. The CDR3 totals 18 residues. Germline lookup yields CDR1 LGHDT and CDR2 YNNKEL (reference sequence). The CDR3: CASSQDWEKSYSTDTQYF.

The chain's CDR3 is CASSLSPRSPGPTTLGITGELFF. The chain couples TRBV7-3 to TRBJ2-2; TCRdb outputs TRBD1, but without DNA this stays unchecked. The V gene's germline CDR1 is SGHTA and CDR2 FQGTGA. The CDR3 has 23 residues.

The chain has TRBV7-3 and TRBJ2-3; there is no DNA to check the TCRdb D call of TRBD1. This CDR3 is built from 16 residues. Per germline, CDR1 SGHTA and CDR2 FQGTGA. The CDR3 loop is CASSQGAEGRTDTQYF.

The chain combines TRBV6-2 or TRBV6-3 with TRBJ2-5; TCRdb reports TRBD1, a call that lacks DNA to check it against. Germline-derived CDR1 and CDR2 are MNHEY and SVGEGT. There are 16 residues in the CDR3. CDR3 protein: CASSSPGMGLVETQYF.

The chain combines TRBV11-3 with TRBJ2-1; TCRdb calls TRBD2, which cannot be checked without DNA. CDR1 and CDR2 (germline): SGHNT, YENEEA. The CDR3 length is 18 residues. CDR3 sequence reads: CASSSRGLAGDSYNEQFF.

The V gene is TRBV5-1, the J gene TRBJ1-6; TCRdb proposes TRBD1, but this gene call is untestable without DNA. The CDR3 runs 16 residues. Germline assignment: CDR1 SGHRS and CDR2 YFSETQ. The chain's CDR3 is CAIRPQGAGDNSPLHF. The full variable domain, with the rest looked up from reference TRBV5-1 and TRBJ1-6, is KAGVTQTPRYLIKTRGQQVTLSCSPISGHRSVSWYQQTPGQGLQFLFEYFSETQRNKGNFPGRFSGRQFSNSRSEMNVSTLELGDSALYLCAIRPQGAGDNSPLHFGNGTRLTVT.

The chain recombines TRBV20-1 with TRBJ2-1; the D call of TRBD1 rests on TCRdb alone, since no DNA is present to check it. Germline CDR1 is DFQATT and CDR2 is SNEGSKA (reference sequence). This CDR3 region has 13 residues. CDR3 amino acids: CSAPRGAYNEQFF.

The chain joins TRBV5-1 to TRBJ1-1; no DNA is available, so the TRBD1 call from TCRdb remains unchecked. Germline CDR1 SGHRS, CDR2 YFSETQ. This CDR3 is built from 15 residues. This chain's CDR3 is CASSASGGRDTEAFF.

V is TRBV6-2 or TRBV6-3 and J is TRBJ2-3; the D call of TRBD1 rests on TCRdb alone, since no DNA is present to check it. The germline V gene has CDR1 MNHEY and CDR2 SVGEGT. The CDR3 totals 15 residues. The CDR3 loop reads CASSPGQVPTDTQYF.

V usage is TRBV18 and J usage is TRBJ2-7; TCRdb calls TRBD2, which cannot be checked without DNA. The CDR3 spans 14 residues. The germline gives CDR1 KGHSH, CDR2 LQKENI. CDR3 protein: CASSGTSASYEQYF.

V usage is TRBV10-3 and J usage is TRBJ2-3; the D call of TRBD2 rests on TCRdb alone, since no DNA is present to check it. Germline CDR1 ENHRY, CDR2 SYGVKD. The CDR3 contains 13 residues. The CDR3 loop reads CAITSPPTDTQYF.

The chain carries TRBV10-3 and TRBJ2-7; the TCRdb call, TRBD2, lacks DNA for checking. This CDR3 comprises 16 residues. CDR1 is ENHRY and CDR2 is SYGVKD in the germline V gene. Here the CDR3 reads CAIGGLAGDPSYEQYF.

The chain has TRBV3-1 and TRBJ2-1; checking the TCRdb D call of TRBD2 is not possible without DNA. The germline CDR1 and CDR2 sequences are LGHDT and YNNKEL (reference sequence). This CDR3 is 18 amino acids long. CDR3 protein: CASSQGLSLAGAGHEQFF.

The chain carries TRBV28 and TRBJ1-4; TCRdb proposes TRBD1, but this gene call is untestable without DNA. Germline values: CDR1 MDHEN, CDR2 SYDVKM. The CDR3 length is 15 residues. The CDR3: CASSFSTGANEKLFF.

V and J are TRBV4-3 and TRBJ2-3; TCRdb returns TRBD1, unconfirmable since there is no DNA. The germline V gene has CDR1 LGHNA and CDR2 YSLEER. The CDR3 is 17 residues long. The CDR3 spells CASSPTGRTLHTDTQYF.

The chain has TRBV15 and TRBJ1-5. Germline loops: CDR1 LNHNV, CDR2 YYDKDF (reference sequence). The CDR3 length is 15 residues. CDR3 region: CANSGESYSNQPQHF.

The chain combines TRBV20-1 with TRBJ2-7; TCRdb's D call, TRBD2, is unchecked because there is no DNA. This CDR3 contains 16 residues. In germline, CDR1 is DFQATT, CDR2 SNEGSKA (reference sequence). This CDR3 reads CSARGPGTSEFYEQYF.

The chain joins TRBV7-2 to TRBJ2-2; the D call of TRBD2 rests on TCRdb alone, since no DNA is present to check it. Per germline, CDR1 SGHTA and CDR2 FQGNSA. The CDR3 extends over 17 amino acids. The CDR3 sequence: CASSLGPTSQIYGELFF.

The genes are TRBV29-1 and TRBJ2-3. Germline V gene lookup returns CDR1 SQVTM and CDR2 ANQGSEA. CDR3 length equals 13 residues. CDR3 residues: CSVNWGSTDTQYF.

The chain couples TRBV27 to TRBJ2-1. The CDR3 extends over 13 amino acids. Germline values: CDR1 MNHEY, CDR2 SMNVEV (reference sequence). This CDR3 is CASSLQIHNEQFF.

The chain carries TRBV20-1 and TRBJ2-1; TCRdb's D call, TRBD1, is unchecked because there is no DNA. CDR1 DFQATT and CDR2 SNEGSKA come from the germline V gene (reference sequence). This CDR3 comprises 14 residues. CDR3 in amino acids: CSARDAGTGNEQFF.

The chain is built from TRBV5-1 and TRBJ2-7; there is no DNA to check the TCRdb D call of TRBD2. Germline V lookup: CDR1 SGHRS, CDR2 YFSETQ. This CDR3 has 17 amino acids. The CDR3: CASSLKGLAGSSYEQYF.

This chain joins TRBV27 and TRBJ1-1; checking the TCRdb D call of TRBD1 is not possible without DNA. Germline V gene sequence: CDR1 MNHEY, CDR2 SMNVEV (reference sequence). The CDR3 runs to 15 residues. The CDR3: CASSWGRDTNTEAFF.

V usage is TRBV4-1 and J usage is TRBJ2-1; TCRdb gives TRBD2 as the D gene, but with no DNA this cannot be confirmed. The CDR3 runs to 15 residues. Germline V gives CDR1 MGHRA, CDR2 YSYEKL. Here the CDR3 reads CASSLTRTSNNEQFF.

The genes are TRBV15 and TRBJ2-1; the D call from TCRdb, TRBD2, cannot be confirmed without DNA. The CDR3 is 14 amino acids. Germline CDR1 LNHNV, CDR2 YYDKDF (reference sequence). The CDR3 protein is CATTESGSFNEQFF.

The rearrangement links TRBV27 to TRBJ2-3; TCRdb calls TRBD1, which cannot be checked without DNA. This CDR3 has 16 amino acids. The germline V gene encodes CDR1 MNHEY and CDR2 SMNVEV (reference sequence). The CDR3 here is CASSLLGLSGTDTQYF.

The rearrangement joins TRBV7-3 to TRBJ2-3; TCRdb picks TRBD2, but there is no DNA to check that call. CDR3 length: 13 amino acids. CDR1 and CDR2 from the germline V gene are SGHTA and FQGTGA. CDR3 sequence: CASSLGRWDTQYF.